Below, one T cell receptor gamma chain is given with its context. Its cognate antigen is unknown. The sample comes from a study of Vδ1+ human thymocytes. General study findings and limits: Unlike peripheral blood Vdelta1+ controls, thymic delta-chain sequences included 15% to 25% Vdelta2 and few Vdelta3. TRD repertoires were essentially private, unlike widely shared TRG clonotypes. Thymic TRG and TRD repertoires appeared highly polyclonal, with Gaussian CDR3 length distributions. Bulk data may be misread because of unexpected Vdelta2 sequences.

Extracted RNA was reverse transcribed into cDNA. The CDR3 regions were amplified by multiplex PCR from V-gene primers to a constant-region primer. TCRdb re-analyzed the multiplex PCR reads via CATT. Of around 30,000 gamma-chain clones in the sample, 20% were seen once. The CDR3 is 12 amino acids. Germline values: CDR1 GITISATS, CDR2 ISYDGTV (reference sequence). The junction had 11 bases not matched to a gene; V was cut back by 3 bases and J by 12 bases. Sorted Vdelta1+ thymocytes were about 97% to 99.6% pure. The sequenced material came from Vdelta1+ gamma-delta thymocytes from the thymus. The subset is: FACS-sorted CD3+ TCRalphabeta- TCRVdelta1+ TCRVdelta2- thymocytes. The clonotype comes from a boy younger than two who had congenital heart surgery. The V and J genes are TRGV9 and TRGJ1 or TRGJ2. The chain's CDR3 is CALWELHPGKLF. The CDR3, as DNA: TGTGCCTTGTGGGAGCTCCACCCTGGGAAACTCTTT.